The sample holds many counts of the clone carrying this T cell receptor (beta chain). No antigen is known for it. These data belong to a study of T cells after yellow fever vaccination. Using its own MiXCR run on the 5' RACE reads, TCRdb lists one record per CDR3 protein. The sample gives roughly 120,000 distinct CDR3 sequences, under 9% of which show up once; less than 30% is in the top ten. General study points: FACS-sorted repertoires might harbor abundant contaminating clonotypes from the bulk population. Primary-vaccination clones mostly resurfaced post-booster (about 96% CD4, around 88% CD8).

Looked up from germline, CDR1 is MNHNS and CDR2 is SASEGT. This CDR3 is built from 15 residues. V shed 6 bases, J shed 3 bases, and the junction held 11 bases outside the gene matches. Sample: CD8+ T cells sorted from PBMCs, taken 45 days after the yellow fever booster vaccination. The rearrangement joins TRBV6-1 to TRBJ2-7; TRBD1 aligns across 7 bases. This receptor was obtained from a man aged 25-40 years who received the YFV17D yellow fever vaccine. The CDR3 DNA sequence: TGTGCCAGCAGCCTTCTCCGGGACAGAGTCTACGAGCAGTACTTC. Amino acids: CASSLLRDRVYEQYF.